These T cell receptor beta chains were read from a single sample in a study of blood T cell repertoires in COVID-19. Data came from immunoSEQ multiplex PCR; TCRdb stores just in-frame clones and leaves some out. The sample shows 210,000 or so clones, around 90% of them seen only once. The sample consisted of peripheral blood. The receptor set was obtained from a man aged 25-40 years with acute or convalescent COVID-19. Both conserved end residues are part of each CDR3. D genes are given only for firm matches. A clone size is listed for some rows: how often the clone was seen (once, few, many), or a class if it is expanded.

V gene	clone size	J gene	D gene	CDR3 protein	CDR3 DNA
TRBV5-1	.	TRBJ1-6	.	CASSSLAVGSSPLHF	TGCGCCAGCAGCTCCCTAGCGGTAGGAAGTTCACCCCTCCACTTT
TRBV7-9	.	TRBJ1-3	TRBD1	CASSLETGAGNTIYF	TGTGCCAGCAGCTTAGAAACAGGGGCCGGAAACACCATATATTTT
TRBV11-2	.	TRBJ2-3	TRBD2	CASSLTPFGGRADTQYF	TGTGCCAGCAGCTTAACCCCCTTTGGAGGGAGGGCAGATACGCAGTATTTT
TRBV5-4	.	TRBJ2-5	TRBD2	CASSPTQAGGGETQYF	TGTGCCAGCAGCCCGACCCAGGCCGGGGGAGGGGAGACCCAGTACTTC
TRBV5-1	.	TRBJ1-2	.	CASSWGGGHNYGYTF	TGCGCCAGCAGCTGGGGCGGCGGACATAACTATGGCTACACCTTC
TRBV6-5	.	TRBJ2-2	.	CASSSFISNTGELFF	TGTGCCAGCAGTTCCTTTATCTCGAACACCGGGGAGCTGTTTTTT
TRBV2	.	TRBJ2-5	.	CASSRTGFRETQYF	TGTGCCAGCAGCCGAACAGGGTTTAGGGAGACCCAGTACTTC
TRBV5-1	.	TRBJ2-3	.	CASSFQGRGEDTQYF	TGCGCCAGCAGCTTTCAGGGCAGGGGTGAAGATACGCAGTATTTT
TRBV9	.	TRBJ2-7	TRBD1	CASSAGTGGLQYF	TGTGCCAGCAGCGCCGGGACAGGGGGATTGCAGTACTTC
TRBV19	many	TRBJ1-3	TRBD1	CASSTSTGLRNTIYF	TGTGCCAGTAGTACTTCGACAGGGTTGCGAAACACCATATATTTT
TRBV28	.	TRBJ2-5	.	CASSYSRGRETQYF	TGTGCCAGCAGCTACTCCAGGGGCCGGGAGACCCAGTACTTC
TRBV3-1/TRBV3-2	.	TRBJ2-1	TRBD2	CASSQALGLARNEQFF	TGTGCCAGCAGCCAAGCCCTAGGACTAGCGAGGAATGAGCAGTTCTTC
TRBV30	.	TRBJ2-1	.	CAWSVERTGSRFF	TGTGCCTGGAGTGTAGAACGAACAGGGAGTCGGTTCTTC
TRBV28	.	TRBJ1-4	TRBD1	CASSLRSSGQGKLFF	TGTGCCAGCAGTTTACGAAGTAGTGGACAGGGCAAACTGTTTTTT
TRBV18	.	TRBJ2-3	TRBD2	CASSSTSGGADTQYF	TGTGCCAGCTCATCTACTAGCGGGGGGGCAGATACGCAGTATTTT
TRBV5-4	once	TRBJ2-7	TRBD2	CASSAAGGLNYEQYF	TGTGCCAGCAGCGCAGCGGGGGGCCTAAACTACGAGCAGTACTTC
TRBV7-2	once	TRBJ1-2	.	CASSLAAGAGYTF	TGTGCCAGCAGCTTAGCCGCGGGGGCTGGCTACACCTTC
TRBV27	.	TRBJ1-6	TRBD1	CASSFAWPGGSSPLHF	TGTGCCAGCAGTTTTGCTTGGCCAGGGGGTAGTTCACCCCTCCACTTT
TRBV7-9	.	TRBJ2-7	TRBD2	CASSLKLAGTYEQYF	TGTGCCAGCAGCTTAAAATTAGCGGGAACCTACGAGCAGTACTTC
TRBV5-1	.	TRBJ2-1	.	CASSLTAPTLSSYNEQFF	TGCGCCAGCAGCTTGACAGCTCCCACCCTGAGCTCCTACAATGAGCAGTTCTTC
TRBV7-3	.	TRBJ1-1	.	CASSSSGGDTEAFF	TGTGCCAGCAGCTCCAGTGGGGGGGACACTGAAGCTTTCTTT
TRBV7-8	.	TRBJ2-6	TRBD1	CASSQTGLSGANVLTF	TGTGCCAGCAGCCAGACAGGGCTTAGTGGGGCCAACGTCCTGACTTTC
TRBV28	.	TRBJ1-2	.	CASSLLRQVPGYGYTF	TGTGCCAGCAGTTTGCTGCGACAGGTCCCTGGCTATGGCTACACCTTC
TRBV5-5	.	TRBJ1-5	TRBD1	CASSVWTGGNQPQHF	TGTGCCAGCAGCGTTTGGACAGGGGGTAATCAGCCCCAGCATTTT
TRBV29-1	.	TRBJ1-5	.	CSVVSGGEHQHF	TGCAGCGTTGTAAGTGGGGGGGAGCACCAGCATTTT
TRBV6-6	.	TRBJ2-7	TRBD1	CASRDPGQGNYEQYF	TGTGCCAGCAGAGACCCGGGACAGGGGAACTACGAGCAGTACTTC
TRBV12-3/TRBV12-4	.	TRBJ1-5	.	CASSLLGQPQHF	TGTGCCAGCAGTTTACTTGGCCAGCCCCAGCATTTT
TRBV4-1	.	TRBJ1-3	.	CASSQDRGTGNTIYF	TGCGCCAGCAGCCAAGATCGGGGGACTGGAAACACCATATATTTT
TRBV9	few	TRBJ2-2	TRBD2	CASSVSGGNGELFF	TGTGCCAGCAGCGTAAGCGGGGGTAACGGGGAGCTGTTTTTT
TRBV5-1	.	TRBJ1-1	.	CASNQGGNTEAFF	TGCGCCAGCAACCAGGGCGGCAATACTGAAGCTTTCTTT
TRBV11-2	once	TRBJ1-3	.	CASRQSGTGGNTIYF	TGTGCCAGCAGACAATCCGGGACTGGTGGAAACACCATATATTTT
TRBV5-6	.	TRBJ2-2	.	CASSFQGGTGELFF	TGTGCCAGCAGCTTCCAAGGGGGAACCGGGGAGCTGTTTTTT
TRBV19	.	TRBJ2-1	TRBD2	CASSDLLAGGREQFF	TGTGCCAGTAGTGACCTCCTAGCGGGAGGGCGTGAGCAGTTCTTC
TRBV9	.	TRBJ1-2	TRBD1	CASSVQSTGGAGGYTF	TGTGCCAGCAGCGTGCAAAGTACAGGGGGCGCGGGTGGCTACACCTTC
TRBV15	few	TRBJ2-7	TRBD2	CAPVLGPSGGGQYF	TGTGCCCCAGTCCTAGGGCCTAGCGGGGGGGGGCAGTACTTC
TRBV4-2	.	TRBJ2-3	TRBD2	CASSQETSGGGADTQYF	TGTGCCAGCAGCCAAGAGACTAGCGGAGGGGGGGCAGATACGCAGTATTTT
TRBV27	few	TRBJ2-7	TRBD2	CASSWGGSVGEQYF	TGTGCCAGCAGTTGGGGGGGGTCGGTGGGAGAGCAGTACTTC
TRBV11-2	.	TRBJ1-1	.	CASSLDSRVLEAFF	TGTGCCAGCAGCTTAGATAGTCGGGTTCTAGAAGCTTTCTTT
TRBV4-1	.	TRBJ1-6	.	CASSQEGAGPNSPLHF	TGCGCCAGCAGCCAAGAAGGGGCGGGACCTAATTCACCCCTCCACTTT
TRBV7-3	.	TRBJ2-2	.	CASSLDGQTGELFF	TGTGCCAGCAGCTTAGACGGACAGACCGGGGAGCTGTTTTTT
TRBV30	once	TRBJ2-7	.	CASGTYEQYF	TGTGCTAGCGGTACCTACGAGCAGTACTTC
TRBV2	.	TRBJ1-6	.	CASSLPRTGSSYNSPLHF	TGTGCCAGCAGCCTTCCCCGGACGGGGAGCTCCTATAATTCACCCCTCCACTTT
TRBV7-8	once	TRBJ1-6	.	CASSLDARNNSPLHF	TGTGCCAGCAGCTTAGATGCGAGAAATAATTCACCCCTCCACTTT